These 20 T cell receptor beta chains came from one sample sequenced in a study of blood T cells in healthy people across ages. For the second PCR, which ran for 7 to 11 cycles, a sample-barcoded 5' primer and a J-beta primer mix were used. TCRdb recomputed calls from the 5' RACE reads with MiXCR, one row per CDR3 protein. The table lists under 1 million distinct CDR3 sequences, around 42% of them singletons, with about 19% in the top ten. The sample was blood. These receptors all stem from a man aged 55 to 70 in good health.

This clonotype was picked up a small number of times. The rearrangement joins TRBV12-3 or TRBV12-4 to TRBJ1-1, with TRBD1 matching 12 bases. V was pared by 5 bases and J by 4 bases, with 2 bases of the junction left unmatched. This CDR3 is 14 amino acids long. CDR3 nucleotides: TGTGCCAGCAGTGGGACAGGGGGCCGCACTGAAGCTTTCTTT. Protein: CASSGTGGRTEAFF.

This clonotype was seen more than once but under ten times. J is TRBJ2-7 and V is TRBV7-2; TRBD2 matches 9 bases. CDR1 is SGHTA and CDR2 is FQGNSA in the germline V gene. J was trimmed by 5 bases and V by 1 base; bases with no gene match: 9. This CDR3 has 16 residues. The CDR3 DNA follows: TGTGCCAGCAGCTTAGTTTTGGCGGGGGGGCCCCACGAGCAGTACTTC. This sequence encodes CASSLVLAGGPHEQYF.

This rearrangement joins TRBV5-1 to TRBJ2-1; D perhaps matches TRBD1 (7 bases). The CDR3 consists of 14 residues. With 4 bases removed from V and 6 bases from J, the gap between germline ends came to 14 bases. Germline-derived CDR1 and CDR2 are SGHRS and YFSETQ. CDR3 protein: CASSRGTAFNEQFF. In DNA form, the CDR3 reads TGCGCCAGCAGCCGCGGGACAGCTTTCAATGAGCAGTTCTTC.

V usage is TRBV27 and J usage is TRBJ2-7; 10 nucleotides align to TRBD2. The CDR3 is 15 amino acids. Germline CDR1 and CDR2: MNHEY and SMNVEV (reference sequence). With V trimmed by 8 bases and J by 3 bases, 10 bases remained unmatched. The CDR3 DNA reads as TGTGCCAGCCGCCCGTTACTAGCGGGGAACTACGAGCAGTACTTC. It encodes CASRPLLAGNYEQYF.

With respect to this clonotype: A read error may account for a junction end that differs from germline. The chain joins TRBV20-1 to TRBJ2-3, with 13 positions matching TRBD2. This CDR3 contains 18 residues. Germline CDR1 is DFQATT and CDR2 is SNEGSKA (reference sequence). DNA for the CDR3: TGCAGGGCTAGAGGCCGGGGGGGACTAGCGGGGTGGAGAGATACGCAGTATTTT. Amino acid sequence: CRARGRGGLAGWRDTQYF.

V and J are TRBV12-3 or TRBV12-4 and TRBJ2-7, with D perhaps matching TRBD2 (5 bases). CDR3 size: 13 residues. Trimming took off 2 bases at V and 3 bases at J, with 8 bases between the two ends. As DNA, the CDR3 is TGTGCCAGCAGTTTAACAGCGGACTACGAGCAGTACTTC. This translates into CASSLTADYEQYF.

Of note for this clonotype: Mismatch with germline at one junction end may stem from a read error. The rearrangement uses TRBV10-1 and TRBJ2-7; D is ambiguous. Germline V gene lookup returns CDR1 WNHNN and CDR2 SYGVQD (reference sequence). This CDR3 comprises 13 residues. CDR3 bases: TGCGCCAGCAGTGACAATCCGGGTTCCGAGGAGTACTTC. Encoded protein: CASSDNPGSEEYF.

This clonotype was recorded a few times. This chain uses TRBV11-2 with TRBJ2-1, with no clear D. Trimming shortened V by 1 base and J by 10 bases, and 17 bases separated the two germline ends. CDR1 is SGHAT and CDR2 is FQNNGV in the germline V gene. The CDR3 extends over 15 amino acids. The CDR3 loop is CASSLAASMGWEQFF. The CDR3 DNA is TGTGCCAGCAGCTTAGCTGCCTCGATGGGGTGGGAGCAGTTCTTC.

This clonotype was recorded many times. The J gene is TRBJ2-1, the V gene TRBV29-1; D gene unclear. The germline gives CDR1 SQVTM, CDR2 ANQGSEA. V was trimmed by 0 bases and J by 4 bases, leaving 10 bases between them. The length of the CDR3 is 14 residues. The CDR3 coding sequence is TGCAGCGTTGAAGATGGGCCCTTATACAATGAGCAGTTCTTC. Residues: CSVEDGPLYNEQFF.

The CDR3 nucleotides are TGCAGCAGAAAGGGACAGGGGGCAGGCAGTGAGCAGTTCTTC. Its translation is CSRKGQGAGSEQFF. The rearrangement links TRBV29-1 to TRBJ2-1; 12 bases are a match to TRBD1. Germline assignment: CDR1 SQVTM and CDR2 ANQGSEA. After removal of 8 bases from V and 9 bases from J, the junction contained 11 bases not matched to a gene. There are 14 residues in the CDR3.

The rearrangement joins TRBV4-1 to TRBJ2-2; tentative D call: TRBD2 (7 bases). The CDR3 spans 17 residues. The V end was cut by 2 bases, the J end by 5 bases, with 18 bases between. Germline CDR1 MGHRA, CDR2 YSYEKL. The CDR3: CASSQFGRGRGTGELFF. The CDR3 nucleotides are TGCGCCAGCAGCCAATTTGGGCGGGGGCGAGGTACCGGGGAGCTGTTTTTT.

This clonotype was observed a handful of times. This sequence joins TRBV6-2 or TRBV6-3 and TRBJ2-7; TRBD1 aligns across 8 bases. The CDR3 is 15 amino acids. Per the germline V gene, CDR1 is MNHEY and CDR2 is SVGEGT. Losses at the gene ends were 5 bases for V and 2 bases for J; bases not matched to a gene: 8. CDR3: CASSRAGTGAYEQYF. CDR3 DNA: TGTGCCAGCAGTCGTGCCGGGACAGGCGCCTACGAGCAGTACTTC.

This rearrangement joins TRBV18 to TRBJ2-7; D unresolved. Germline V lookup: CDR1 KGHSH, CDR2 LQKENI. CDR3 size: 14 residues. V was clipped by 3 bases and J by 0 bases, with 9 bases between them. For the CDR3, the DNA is TGTGCCAGCTCACCGGGCATTAGCTCCTACGAGCAGTACTTC. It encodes CASSPGISSYEQYF. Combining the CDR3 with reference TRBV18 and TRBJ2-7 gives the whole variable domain NAGVMQNPRHLVRRRGQEARLRCSPMKGHSHVYWYRQLPEEGLKFMVYLQKENIIDESGMPKERFSAEFPKEGPSILRIQQVVRGDSAAYFCASSPGISSYEQYFGPGTRLTVT.

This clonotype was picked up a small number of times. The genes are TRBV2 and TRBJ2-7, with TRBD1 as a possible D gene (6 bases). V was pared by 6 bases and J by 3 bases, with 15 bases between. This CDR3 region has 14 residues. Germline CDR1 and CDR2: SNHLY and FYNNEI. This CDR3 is CASRTDRASYEQYF. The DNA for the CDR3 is TGTGCCAGCAGGACGGACAGAGCTAGCTACGAGCAGTACTTC. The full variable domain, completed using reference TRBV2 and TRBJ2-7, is EPEVTQTPSHQVTQMGQEVILRCVPISNHLYFYWYRQILGQKVEFLVSFYNNEISEKSEIFDDQFSVERPDGSNFTLKIRSTKLEDSAMYFCASRTDRASYEQYFGPGTRLTVT.

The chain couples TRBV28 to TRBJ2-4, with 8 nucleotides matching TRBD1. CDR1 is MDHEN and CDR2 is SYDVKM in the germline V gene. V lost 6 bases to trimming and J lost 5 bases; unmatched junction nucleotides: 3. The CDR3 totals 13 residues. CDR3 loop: CASRQGAQNIQYF. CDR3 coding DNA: TGTGCCAGCAGGCAGGGGGCGCAAAACATTCAGTACTTC. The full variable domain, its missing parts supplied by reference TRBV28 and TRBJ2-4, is DVKVTQSSRYLVKRTGEKVFLECVQDMDHENMFWYRQDPGLGLRLIYFSYDVKMKEKGDIPEGYSVSREKKERFSLILESASTNQTSMYLCASRQGAQNIQYFGAGTRLSVL.

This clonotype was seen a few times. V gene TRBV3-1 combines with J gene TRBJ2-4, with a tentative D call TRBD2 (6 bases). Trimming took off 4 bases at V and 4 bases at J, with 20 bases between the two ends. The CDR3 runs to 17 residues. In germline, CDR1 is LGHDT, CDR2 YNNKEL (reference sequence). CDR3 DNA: TGTGCCAGCAGCCCGCCGTGGGAGCTAGCGAGGAAAAACATTCAGTACTTC. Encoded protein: CASSPPWELARKNIQYF. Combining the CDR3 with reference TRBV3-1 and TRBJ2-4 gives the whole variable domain DTAVSQTPKYLVTQMGNDKSIKCEQNLGHDTMYWYKQDSKKFLKIMFSYNNKELIINETVPNRFSPKSPDKAHLNLHINSLELGDSAVYFCASSPPWELARKNIQYFGAGTRLSVL.

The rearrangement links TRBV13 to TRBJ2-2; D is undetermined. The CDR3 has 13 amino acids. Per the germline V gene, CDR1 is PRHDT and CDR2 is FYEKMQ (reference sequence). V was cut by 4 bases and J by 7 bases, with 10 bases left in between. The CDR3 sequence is CASSWANVGELFF. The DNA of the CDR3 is TGTGCCAGCAGCTGGGCAAATGTCGGGGAGCTGTTTTTT. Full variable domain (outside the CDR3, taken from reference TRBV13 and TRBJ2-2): AAGVIQSPRHLIKEKRETATLKCYPIPRHDTVYWYQQGPGQDPQFLISFYEKMQSDKGSIPDRFSAQQFSDYHSELNMSSLELGDSALYFCASSWANVGELFFGEGSRLTVL.

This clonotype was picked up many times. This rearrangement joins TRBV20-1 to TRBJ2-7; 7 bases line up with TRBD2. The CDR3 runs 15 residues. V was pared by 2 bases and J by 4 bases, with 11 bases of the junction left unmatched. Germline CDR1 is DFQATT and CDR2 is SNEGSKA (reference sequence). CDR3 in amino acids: CSARRPGGSRYEQYF. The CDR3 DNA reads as TGCAGTGCTAGACGACCGGGGGGTAGCAGATACGAGCAGTACTTC.

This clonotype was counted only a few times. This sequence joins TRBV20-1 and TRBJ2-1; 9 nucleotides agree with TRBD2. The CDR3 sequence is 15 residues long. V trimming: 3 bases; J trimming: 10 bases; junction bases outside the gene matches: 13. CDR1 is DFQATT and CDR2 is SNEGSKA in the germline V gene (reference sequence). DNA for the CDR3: TGCAGTGCTAGGTCCTCCGCGGGGGGGCCAGGAGAGCAGTTCTTC. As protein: CSARSSAGGPGEQFF.

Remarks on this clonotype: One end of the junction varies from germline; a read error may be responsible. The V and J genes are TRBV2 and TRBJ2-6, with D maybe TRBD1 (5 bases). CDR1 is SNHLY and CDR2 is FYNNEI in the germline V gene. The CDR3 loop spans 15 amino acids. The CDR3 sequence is CASSLEVSGATVLTF. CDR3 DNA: TGTGCCAGCAGCCTCGAAGTCTCTGGGGCCACCGTCCTGACTTTC.